This TCR beta chain derives from a study of cytomegalovirus exposure and HLA in healthy donors (dated by TCRdb to about 2017). Concerning the study at large: In an earlier analysis of 450 to 750 of the donors, 250 to 350 Gb of sequence data and just under 120 million unique TCR beta sequences from about 190 million T cells were reported. Approximately 310 gigabases of sequencing data and tens of millions of unique TCR sequences were included in an early release covering several hundred HLA-typed donors. Of the roughly 400 genotyped donors, about 80% fell in the genetic ancestry cluster associated with self-reported Caucasian donors. The study aimed to test whether cataloging public T cell receptors could reveal signatures of past pathogen exposure. The T cell repertoires of 666 subjects were profiled by immunosequencing and related to cytomegalovirus serostatus. Besides the first cohort of under 700 subjects, a separate validation cohort made up of 120 different subjects was used. To predict cytomegalovirus infection status, the study combined high-throughput TCR immunosequencing, statistical association of individual TCRs with disease status, and machine learning. To study patterns of TCR occurrence, a later analysis re-analyzed previously published TCR beta repertoires from 550 to 800 donors and added high-resolution HLA genotyping. In the later analysis, no new phenotypic data were used to find candidate immune exposures; instead, reliance was placed on TCR beta sequences and their occurrence across donors. To decide whether each TCR beta V gene segment behaved as functional or pseudogenic, an earlier analysis of some 600 of the donors relied on high-throughput TCR beta sequencing. Alongside the repertoire data, information on donor age, sex, ethnicity and CMV serostatus was compiled. In a later genetic analysis, genome-wide SNP genotypes for about 65% of the roughly 670 donors were used, and that subset was treated as a discovery cohort. All discovery cohort repertoires had been generated on a single sequencing platform. Both class I and class II loci were covered by HLA typing, at four-digit resolution. The number of typed donors differed by locus: roughly 620-630 for A, B, C, DRB1 and DQB1; 522 for DQA1; around 610 for DPA1; and 450 to 480 for DPB1. Roughly 5 DR-DQ haplotypes were handled as single units for association and clustering, since linkage in the cohort was strong. On average, roughly 250,000 unique TCR beta nucleotide sequences were sequenced per donor among 398 genotyped donors of the cohort, with 15% to 20% of those sequences being non-productive.

The V end gives up 5 bases and the J end 2 bases, leaving 5 bases in the junction not matched to a gene. The CDR3 runs 14 amino acids, cysteine and phenylalanine included. The read is trimmed to its CDR3 DNA, 42 bases read in frame from base 1. The germline V gene sets CDR1 to MDHEN and CDR2 to SYDVKM. The study at large found these results: According to a later analysis, most CMV-associated TCR beta chains appeared to be HLA-restricted, and the HLA associations seemed to be driven largely by CMV exposure. The cohort was sequenced for TCR beta chains only, and without alpha or paired-chain data the features that could be detected were limited. While some public TCRs were present in many individuals, most TCR sequences turned up only very rarely across donors. A total of roughly 160 TCR beta chains were listed by the study as associated with cytomegalovirus. A cluster of highly shared sequence variants was judged likely to represent a technical artifact of the sequencing pipeline. Compared with the approximately 670-donor mean, donors in an Asian-associated ancestry cluster had fewer N-insertions in productive TCRs, according to a later genetic analysis. A further reported finding was that TCR beta sequences accurately predicted the HLA-A and HLA-B alleles for most subjects in the first cohort. The presence/absence analyses assumed that sequencing depth was roughly uniform across donors, and that assumption may not be true. Because the 87-base-pair reads could not distinguish some IMGT-functional V segments, including TRBV6-2 and TRBV6-3, those segments were excluded. Several of the top co-occurrence clusters appeared to be linked to parvovirus B19, influenza, CMV and Epstein-Barr virus, according to a later analysis. Because some donors lacked HLA typing at each locus, the association tests relied only on the typed subset. In a later analysis, 15,000 to 20,000 TCR beta sequences were associated with specific HLA alleles at a false discovery rate of 0.05. Broadly in line with IMGT annotations, most TCR beta V segments showed up in productive rearrangements about 90% or about 30% of the time in an earlier analysis of 450 to 600 of the donors. Immune exposure information for the cohort was limited to CMV serostatus. A later genetic analysis associated a missense DCLRE1C variant with V-gene and J-gene trimming of TCR beta chains, and an independent cohort replicated the association. In a later analysis, HLA-associated TCR beta chains showed more clonal expansion and lower generation probabilities than non-associated chains that were equally common. Cytomegalovirus status was reported to be diagnosed by the classifier with high specificity and sensitivity in both the original and validation cohorts. Because counts were too low, roughly 17 rarely observed V segments, including chromosome 9 orphons, were left out of the earlier analysis of over 550 of the donors. A later analysis found that TCR association rates varied across HLA loci, with DRB1 alleles showing the most associated TCRs and HLA-C alleles the fewest. The authors suggested that the approach could potentially be generalized to other disease states and immunological phenotypes. When HLA alleles, especially DR and DQ, strongly co-occurred, TCR associations were difficult to assign to individual alleles. Linkage disequilibrium might explain the correlated functional status among segregating V segments, but an unknown experimental factor could not be ruled out. Three of the identified cytomegalovirus-associated TCR beta chains were confirmed in vitro to be specific for cytomegalovirus antigens.

The protocol used for the library was the immunoSEQ multiplex PCR assay. For the multiplex PCR, a mixture combining 60 forward primers for TCR Vbeta segments and 13 reverse primers for TCR Jbeta segments was used. Amplification of the CDR3 region of rearranged TCR beta genes was performed with a multiplex PCR assay on genomic DNA. The Illumina HiSeq System was used to sequence the amplified TCR beta libraries as 87-base-pair reads. Per the source publication's procedure: A later analysis tallied roughly 78 million unique TCR beta chains across the 700 or so repertoires, and approximately 12 million of those chains were shared by two or more donors. A nearest-neighbor algorithm error-corrected the raw reads and collapsed the reads into unique sequences, merging closely related sequences to remove PCR and sequencing errors. V, D and J gene segments were assigned by aligning CDR3 sequences to IMGT reference sequences. For a sequence to be retained, a match of at least six nucleotides to both a V gene segment and a J gene segment was required. A rearrangement was called productive if the CDR3 had no stop codons and remained in frame with V and J, and every other rearrangement was called non-productive. Following IMGT convention, CDR3 was defined as the stretch from the second conserved V-encoded cysteine to the conserved J-encoded phenylalanine. The earlier analysis of 450 to 750 of the donors excluded any sequence lacking an unambiguous match to a single V gene segment. An earlier analysis of fewer than 650 of the donors classified V segments as functional when productive rearrangements were above 56.7% and as segregating when the standard deviation between donors was above 5%. To diagnose cytomegalovirus status from the catalog of TCR beta chain sequences, a statistical classification framework was built. In a later analysis, TCR nucleotide sequences were compared against IMGT/GENE-DB human TR gene sequences so that V and J genes could be assigned. A later analysis assigned CDR3 sequences and most-parsimonious VDJ recombination scenarios with the TCRdist pipeline. In a later analysis, each TCR beta chain was defined by its CDR3 amino acid sequence together with its V-gene family, and reads lacking a unique V-gene family were excluded. In a later analysis, approximately 590 highly shared, low-generation-probability nucleotide sequences were removed to address suspected cross-contamination and a sequencing artifact. In a later analysis, a clonal expansion index for each public chain was calculated from normalized within-repertoire ranks of inferred template counts. Generation probabilities in a later analysis came from a VDJ recombination model fitted to out-of-frame rearrangements, and those results were checked against IGoR. In a later analysis, TCR-TCR, TCR-HLA and TCR-CMV co-occurrence was scored with hypergeometric tests, and a repertoire-size bias correction was applied to TCR pairs. In a later analysis, false discovery rates were estimated by permuting HLA or CMV assignments 20 times. A later analysis grouped co-occurring TCRs with DBSCAN, adding TCRdist sequence similarity when clustering within HLA-allele-positive subsets. Co-occurrence clustering excluded repertoires with fewer than 30,000 or more than 120,000 public chains, plus five with anomalous nucleotide sharing. The table was pulled from immuneACCESS by TCRdb, which kept in-frame rearrangements only. Such tables lose some clones; where checked, under half of the loss comes from unresolved V genes, and the rest has no known cause. That table furnishes V, J and clone size, whereas the DNA furnished D and trimming. The sample's table lists a count of 100,000 to 150,000 clones. Jointly, the top ten make up less than 2% of the sample.

The cohort was made up of under 800 healthy bone marrow donors. At the time of sampling, every cohort member was nominally healthy, though immune exposures that went unrecorded were likely present. The donor was CMV seronegative and was included in the group of several hundred seronegative cohort members. Every donor gave a peripheral blood sample, and the peripheral blood mononuclear cells from that sample were used for TCR beta sequencing. Genomic DNA was extracted from the blood cell samples with the Qiagen DNeasy Blood Extraction Kit. Comment on this clone: No cognate antigen has been identified for it.

The chain was built from TRBV28 and TRBJ1-2; TRBD1 aligns with 7 central bases. The sequence came from a man aged 18 to 30 in good health and CMV-seronegative. Sequencing used PBMCs. The CDR3 sequence is CASSTPTGNYGYTF. The nucleotide sequence is TGTGCCAGCAGTACTCCGACAGGGAACTATGGCTACACCTTC.